The entry that follows covers one TCR beta chain sequence. The antigen is undetermined. V was clipped by 4 bases and J by 1 base; unmatched bases: 16. CDR1 is SQVTM and CDR2 is ANQGSEA in the germline V gene. The CDR3 runs 18 residues. The data derive from a study of beta chain features in type 1 diabetes. Looking at the study overall: Patients shared similar age, gender and cell yields with healthy donors.

One heparinised draw, averaging about 116 mL, was taken per donor. All of the isolated RNA was reverse transcribed, so expressed TCRB transcripts were sequenced. Measured with immunoSEQ multiplex PCR; TCRdb has only the in-frame clones, and not every one. Found here are around 650,000 clones, around 12% of them singletons; the top ten hold 0.095% to 0.15%. The study's findings and limits: Moderately but significantly shorter TCRB CDR3s were found in Type 1 diabetes patients in all four CD4+ subsets.

This receptor was identified in a man aged 30 to 45 with type 1 diabetes. The rearrangement uses TRBV29-1 and TRBJ1-1; TRBD1 matches 9 bases. The source material was naive CD4+ T cells from blood. CDR3 bases: TGCAGCGTTGGCCGTTACCCTATTAGGACAGGGGCGAACACTGAAGCTTTCTTT. Protein sequence: CSVGRYPIRTGANTEAFF.